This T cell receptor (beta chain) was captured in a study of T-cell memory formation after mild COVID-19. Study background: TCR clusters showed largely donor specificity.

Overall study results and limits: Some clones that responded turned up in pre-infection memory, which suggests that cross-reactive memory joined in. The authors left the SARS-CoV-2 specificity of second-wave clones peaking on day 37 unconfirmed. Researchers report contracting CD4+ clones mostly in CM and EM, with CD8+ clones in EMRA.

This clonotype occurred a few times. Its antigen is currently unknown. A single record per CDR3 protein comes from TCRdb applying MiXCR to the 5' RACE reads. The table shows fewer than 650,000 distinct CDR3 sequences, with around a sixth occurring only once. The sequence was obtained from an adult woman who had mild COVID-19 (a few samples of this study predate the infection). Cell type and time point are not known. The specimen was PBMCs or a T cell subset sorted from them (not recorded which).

CDR3 DNA sequence: TGTGCCAGCAGCTTGCTCGGGGGGAAAGCTTTCTTT. Its translation: CASSLLGGKAFF. This sequence joins TRBV5-4 and TRBJ1-1, with D possibly matching TRBD1 (5 bases). The CDR3 covers 12 residues. CDR1 and CDR2 (germline): SGHNT, YYREEE (reference sequence). Trimming left V 1 base short and J 9 bases short, with 10 bases between.